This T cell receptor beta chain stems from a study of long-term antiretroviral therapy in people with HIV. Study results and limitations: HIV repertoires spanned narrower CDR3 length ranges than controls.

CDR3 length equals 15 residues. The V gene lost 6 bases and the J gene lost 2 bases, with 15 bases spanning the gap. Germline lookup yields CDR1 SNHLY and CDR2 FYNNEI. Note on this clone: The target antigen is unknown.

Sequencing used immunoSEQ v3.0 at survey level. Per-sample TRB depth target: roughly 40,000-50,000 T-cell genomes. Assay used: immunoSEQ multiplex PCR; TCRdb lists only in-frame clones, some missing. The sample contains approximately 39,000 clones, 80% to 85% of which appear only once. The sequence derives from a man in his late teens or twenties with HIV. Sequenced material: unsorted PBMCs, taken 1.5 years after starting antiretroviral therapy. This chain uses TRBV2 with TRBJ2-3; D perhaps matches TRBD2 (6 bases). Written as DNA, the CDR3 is TGTGCCAGCAGGGGACTGCTAATCCTCACAGATACGCAGTATTTT. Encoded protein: CASRGLLILTDTQYF.